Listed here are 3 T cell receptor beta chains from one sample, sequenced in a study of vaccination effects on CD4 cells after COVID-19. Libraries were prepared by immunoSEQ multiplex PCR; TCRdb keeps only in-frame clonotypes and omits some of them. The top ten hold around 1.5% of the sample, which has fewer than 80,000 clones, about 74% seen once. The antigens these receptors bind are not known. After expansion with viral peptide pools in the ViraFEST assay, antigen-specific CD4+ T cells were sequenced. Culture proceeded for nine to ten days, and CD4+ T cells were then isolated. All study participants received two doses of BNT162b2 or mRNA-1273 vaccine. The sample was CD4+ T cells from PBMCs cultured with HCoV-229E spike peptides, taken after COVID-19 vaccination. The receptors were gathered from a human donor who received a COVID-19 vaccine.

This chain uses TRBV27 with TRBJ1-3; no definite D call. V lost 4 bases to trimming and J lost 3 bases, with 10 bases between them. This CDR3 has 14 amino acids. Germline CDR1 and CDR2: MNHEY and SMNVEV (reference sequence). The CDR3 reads CASSSGADGNTIYF. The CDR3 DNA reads TGTGCCAGCAGTTCAGGAGCAGATGGAAACACCATATATTTT.

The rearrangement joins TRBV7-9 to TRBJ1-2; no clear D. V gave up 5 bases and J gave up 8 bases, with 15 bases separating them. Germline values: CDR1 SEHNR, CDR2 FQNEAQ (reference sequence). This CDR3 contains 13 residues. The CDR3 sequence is CASSNDGLGGYTF. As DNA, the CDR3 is TGTGCCAGCAGCAACGACGGTTTAGGCGGCTACACCTTC.

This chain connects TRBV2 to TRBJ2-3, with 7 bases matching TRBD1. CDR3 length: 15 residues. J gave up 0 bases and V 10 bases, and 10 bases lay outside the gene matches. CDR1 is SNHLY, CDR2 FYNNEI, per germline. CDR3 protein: CATLLQGSSTDTQYF. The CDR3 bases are TGTGCCACCCTACTACAGGGGTCTAGCACAGATACGCAGTATTTT.